Below, 15 T cell receptor beta chains from the same sample are listed, as sequenced in a study of OX40 agonist ivuxolimab in advanced cancers. Repertoires were generated with immunoSEQ multiplex PCR, while TCRdb's copy carries only in-frame clones and drops some. The sample holds just over 30,000 clones, around 87% seen once. This material consisted of CD4+ or CD8+ T cells sorted from blood, taken in a trial of the OX40 agonist ivuxolimab. These receptors all stem from an adult with an advanced solid tumor such as melanoma, head and neck, liver or kidney cancer.

The V call is TRBV5-1, the J call TRBJ2-1; 8 positions match TRBD1. CDR3 length equals 16 residues. Germline CDR1 SGHRS, CDR2 YFSETQ. V gave up 0 bases and J gave up 7 bases; unmatched junction bases: 9. As DNA, the CDR3 is TGCGCCAGCAGCTTGGTCGGACAGGGAGCGGCAAATGAGCAGTTCTTC. Its translation is CASSLVGQGAANEQFF.

The genes are TRBV19 and TRBJ1-2; D ambiguous. The length of the CDR3 is 17 residues. Germline CDR1 LNHDA, CDR2 SQIVND (reference sequence). Trimming shortened V by 2 bases and J by 2 bases, and 18 bases separated the two germline ends. CDR3 sequence (DNA): TGTGCCAGTAGTATATCGATCGGCTGGGTGGGGAACTATGGCTACACCTTC. Residues: CASSISIGWVGNYGYTF.

The rearrangement links TRBV2 to TRBJ2-1; tentatively, D is TRBD1 (6 bases). Trimming took 4 bases from V and 6 from J, leaving 19 bases between them. The CDR3 has 16 residues. CDR1 SNHLY and CDR2 FYNNEI come from the germline V gene. The CDR3 here is CASSVRPGHKGNEQFF. CDR3 in DNA: TGTGCCAGCAGTGTGCGCCCGGGACATAAGGGCAATGAGCAGTTCTTC.

The V and J genes are TRBV19 and TRBJ1-1; no clear D gene. The length of the CDR3 is 14 residues. The ends were cut back, 8 bases at V and 3 bases at J, with 16 bases in the middle. In germline, CDR1 is LNHDA, CDR2 SQIVND (reference sequence). CDR3 sequence reads: CASGLSRMDTEAFF. CDR3 nucleotides: TGTGCCAGTGGGTTGTCTCGTATGGACACTGAAGCTTTCTTT.

V usage is TRBV5-4 and J usage is TRBJ1-4; 9 bases agree with TRBD1. Losses at the gene ends were 4 bases for V and 0 bases for J; bases not matched to a gene: 4. The CDR3 runs to 16 residues. Per germline, CDR1 SGHNT and CDR2 YYREEE (reference sequence). The CDR3 sequence is CASSPGQGATNEKLFF. Written as DNA, the CDR3 is TGTGCCAGCAGCCCGGGACAGGGAGCAACTAATGAAAAACTGTTTTTT.

V usage is TRBV5-6 and J usage is TRBJ2-5; 11 bases fit TRBD2. The germline V gene encodes CDR1 SGHDT and CDR2 YYEEEE. The length of the CDR3 is 17 residues. The trim removed 4 bases at V and 4 bases at J, leaving 12 bases unmatched. As DNA, the CDR3 is TGTGCCAGCAGCCAATTAGCGGGAGGGCCGAGGAGAGAGACCCAGTACTTC. Protein product: CASSQLAGGPRRETQYF.

The chain couples TRBV10-2 to TRBJ2-1; 8 bases line up with TRBD2. Germline CDR1 reads WSHSY; CDR2 reads SAAADI. The V segment lost 6 bases and the J segment 7 bases; nucleotides outside the gene matches: 11. The CDR3 runs 15 residues. CDR3 sequence (DNA): TGCGCCAGCAGGGACAGCGGGAGTGGGGGAAATGAGCAGTTCTTC. Amino acids: CASRDSGSGGNEQFF.

This sequence joins TRBV28 and TRBJ2-7; D unresolved. Trimming pared 5 bases from V and 7 bases from J, leaving 12 bases between. This CDR3 comprises 12 residues. Germline V gene lookup returns CDR1 MDHEN and CDR2 SYDVKM. The CDR3, as DNA: TGTGCCAGCAGTCCTCCGAGGAAGGAGCAGTACTTC. This encodes CASSPPRKEQYF.

This clone was observed a handful of times. The chain couples TRBV6-4 to TRBJ2-3; the match to TRBD2 covers 9 bases. The V segment lost 5 bases and the J segment 4 bases; nucleotides outside the gene matches: 4. This CDR3 is built from 14 residues. Germline loops: CDR1 MRHNA, CDR2 SNTAGT. The CDR3 DNA reads TGTGCCAGCAGTCCCCGCGGGAGGGCAGATACGCAGTATTTT. This encodes CASSPRGRADTQYF.

The chain has TRBV6-1 and TRBJ1-1; 7 bases line up with TRBD1. Germline V gene lookup returns CDR1 MNHNS and CDR2 SASEGT. CDR3 length: 13 amino acids. Trimming removed 10 bases from V and 5 bases from J; junction bases left unmatched: 10. The CDR3: CATGLETGTEAFF. CDR3 in DNA: TGTGCCACCGGCCTCGAGACAGGGACTGAAGCTTTCTTT.

The chain joins TRBV19 to TRBJ2-5; D is possibly TRBD2 (5 bases). The CDR3 runs to 12 residues. Germline V gene lookup returns CDR1 LNHDA and CDR2 SQIVND (reference sequence). V was cut by 8 bases and J by 2 bases, with 9 bases left in between. CDR3 sequence (DNA): TGTGCCAGTGGACGGGATCAAGAGACCCAGTACTTC. Amino acid sequence: CASGRDQETQYF.

The CDR3 protein is CASSPYRDRGRANEQFF. For the CDR3, the DNA is TGTGCCAGCAGCCCATACCGGGACAGGGGGCGAGCCAATGAGCAGTTCTTC. This chain connects TRBV7-9 to TRBJ2-1, with 12 positions matching TRBD1. Germline V gene sequence: CDR1 SEHNR, CDR2 FQNEAQ (reference sequence). This CDR3 region has 17 residues. The junction had 11 bases not matched to a gene; V was cut back by 5 bases and J by 6 bases.

As DNA, the CDR3 is TGTGCCAGCAGTCCAACGACTGGGGCCAATGAGCAGTTCTTC. It specifies CASSPTTGANEQFF. The rearrangement joins TRBV7-9 to TRBJ2-1; a weak D match, TRBD1 (5 bases). Germline CDR1 SEHNR, CDR2 FQNEAQ (reference sequence). There are 14 residues in the CDR3. The V gene lost 6 bases and the J gene lost 6 bases, with 15 bases spanning the gap.

A single count supports this clone. The rearrangement joins TRBV19 to TRBJ1-3; D is ambiguous. In germline, CDR1 is LNHDA, CDR2 SQIVND (reference sequence). The germline V and J ends were trimmed by 9 bases and 3 bases, with 9 bases remaining between them. This CDR3 contains 12 residues. CDR3 protein: CASRALGNTIYF. In DNA, the CDR3 is TGTGCCAGCCGGGCCCTTGGAAACACCATATATTTT. Full variable domain (missing parts from reference TRBV19 and TRBJ1-3): DGGITQSPKYLFRKEGQNVTLSCEQNLNHDAMYWYRQDPGQGLRLIYYSQIVNDFQKGDIAEGYSVSREKKESFPLTVTSAQKNPTAFYLCASRALGNTIYFGEGSWLTVV.

J is TRBJ1-2 and V is TRBV4-2; 10 nucleotides align to TRBD1. J was trimmed by 7 bases and V by 5 bases; bases with no gene match: 13. Germline V lookup: CDR1 LGHNA, CDR2 YNFKEQ. This CDR3 is built from 16 residues. CDR3 amino acids: CASSLGGQGLNSGYTF. The CDR3 region has the DNA TGTGCCAGCAGCTTGGGGGGACAGGGGCTGAATTCTGGCTACACCTTC.